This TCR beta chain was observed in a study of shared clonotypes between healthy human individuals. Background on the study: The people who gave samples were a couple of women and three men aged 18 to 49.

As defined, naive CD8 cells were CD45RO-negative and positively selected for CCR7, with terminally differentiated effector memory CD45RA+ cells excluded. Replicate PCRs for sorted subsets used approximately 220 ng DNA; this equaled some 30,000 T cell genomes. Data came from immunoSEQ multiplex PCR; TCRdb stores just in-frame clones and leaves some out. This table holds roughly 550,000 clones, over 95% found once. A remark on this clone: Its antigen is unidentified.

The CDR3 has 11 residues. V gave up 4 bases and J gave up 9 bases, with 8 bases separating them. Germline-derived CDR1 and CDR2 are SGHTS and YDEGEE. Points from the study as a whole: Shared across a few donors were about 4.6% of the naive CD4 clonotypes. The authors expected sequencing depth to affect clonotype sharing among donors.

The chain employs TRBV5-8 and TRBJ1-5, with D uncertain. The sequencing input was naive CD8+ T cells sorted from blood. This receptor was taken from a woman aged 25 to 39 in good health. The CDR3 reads CASSELGPQHF. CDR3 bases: TGTGCCAGCAGCGAATTGGGGCCCCAGCATTTT.